One and the same sample provided the 24 T cell receptor beta chains below, sequenced in a study of CD8+ T cells in alopecia areata listed by TCRdb under 2018. The library was produced with the immunoSEQ multiplex PCR assay. RNA was extracted from all samples and reverse transcribed into cDNA, which served as template for TCR sequencing. In its TCRdb copy, this immuneACCESS table keeps in-frame sequences only and misses some clones. Where compared with another copy, unresolved V genes explain less than half of these, and the others have no known cause. This sample holds more than 90,000 clones in total, without any singletons. About 20% of the sample goes to the ten largest clones. The sequencing input was lesional skin. The receptors derive from a C3H/HeJ mouse with alopecia areata. The strain carries MHC haplotype H2-k.

This clone has a handful of counts. There is a difference at residue 12 between the TCRdb protein and the DNA translation, so the protein given here was translated from the DNA. The genes and germline here are from mouse. The read terminates 3 residues ahead of where the CDR3 ends, so the germline J gene completes it. The V and J genes are TRBV13-3 and TRBJ1-3; 7 bases map to TRBD1. CDR1 is NNHDY, CDR2 SYVADS, per germline. There are 15 residues in the CDR3. The J segment lost 3 bases and the V segment lost 2 bases, leaving 5 bases of the junction unmatched. CDR3 region: CASSDRQGIGNTLYF. The CDR3 DNA, read in part, is TGTGCCAGCAGTGACCGACAGGGAATTGGAAATACG.

This clone has only a few counts. The protein recorded in TCRdb does not match the translated DNA at residue 13; the protein presented here comes from translating the DNA. Each gene name is a mouse one. The read terminates 3 residues before the CDR3 end, so the remaining end is supplied by the germline J gene. This chain connects TRBV19 to TRBJ1-6, with a tentative D call TRBD1 (6 bases). TRBJ1-6 is reported as an ORF; its role is uncertain. CDR3 length equals 16 residues. V lost 6 bases to trimming and J lost 4 bases, with 17 bases between them. Germline V CDR1 and CDR2: FNHDT, SITEND (reference sequence). The CDR3 loop is CASTTTGTKYNSPLYF. CDR3 bases read: TGTGCCAGCACCACAACCGGGACAAAATATAATTCGCCC.

About this clone itself: Each gene name is a mouse one. The read finishes 4 residues shy of the CDR3 end, and the germline J gene is used to complete it. The chain combines TRBV16 with TRBJ2-7, with TRBD2 matching over 9 bases. Per germline, CDR1 SGHSA and CDR2 FRNQAP. The CDR3 is 16 residues long. CDR3 DNA, as far as it was read: TGTGCAAGCAGCTTTGGAGGGTTGGGGGGGCGAGAT. Amino acids: CASSFGGLGGRD. The whole CDR3 sequence reads CASSFGGLGGRDEQYF.

For this clone: Gene names are mouse gene names. Read sequence stops 4 residues before the CDR3 end, and the germline J gene provides the missing end. The V and J genes are TRBV17 and TRBJ2-1, with 9 nucleotides matching TRBD2. Germline values: CDR1 MNHDT, CDR2 YYDKIL. CDR3 length: 17 residues. Losses at the gene ends were 0 bases for V and 1 base for J; bases not matched to a gene: 4. This CDR3 reads CASSRDPWGGNYAEQFF. The DNA read from the CDR3 is TGTGCTAGCAGTAGAGATCCCTGGGGGGGGAACTATGCT.

For this clone: Gene names denote mouse genes. The sequence runs out 4 residues before the end of the CDR3; the remainder is reconstructed from the germline J gene. The rearrangement links TRBV19 to TRBJ1-4; D remains ambiguous. Germline V gives CDR1 FNHDT, CDR2 SITEND (reference sequence). V was cut by 2 bases and J by 3 bases, with 8 bases left in between. The CDR3 contains 14 residues. The CDR3 is CASSIPAPNERLFF. The covered CDR3 bases are TGTGCCAGCAGTATCCCAGCCCCCAACGAA.

On this clone itself: Germline and genes: mouse. The DNA ends 4 residues before the CDR3 does, and the rest of the CDR3 is filled in from the germline J gene. V and J are TRBV13-1 and TRBJ2-1; 10 positions agree with TRBD2. This CDR3 is 16 amino acids long. Germline trimming cut 1 base from V and 4 bases from J; bases unmatched to any gene: 5. CDR1 and CDR2 (germline): NSHNY, SYGAGN. CDR3 DNA, as far as it was read: TGTGCCAGCAGTGATCCCCACTGGGGGGGTTATGCT. It translates to CASSDPHWGGYA. The whole CDR3 sequence is CASSDPHWGGYAEQFF.

This clone turned up a few times. The listed genes are named as in mouse. The read comes to an end 4 residues before the CDR3 does, leaving the germline J gene to fill in the end. This rearrangement joins TRBV19 to TRBJ2-5; tentatively, D is TRBD1 (6 bases). CDR3 length: 15 amino acids. V gave up 2 bases and J gave up 2 bases, with 12 bases separating them. Germline CDR1 FNHDT, CDR2 SITEND (reference sequence). CDR3 region: CASSIHTGSQDTQYF. The CDR3 bases that were read are TGTGCCAGCAGTATCCACACAGGGTCCCAAGAC.

This clone has ten or more counts. Gene names denote mouse genes. Sequencing ends 4 residues short of the CDR3 end; the germline J gene provides the rest. The gene calls are TRBV13-3 and TRBJ2-7; D possibly corresponds to TRBD1 (5 bases). The CDR3 loop spans 15 amino acids. Germline V CDR1 and CDR2: NNHDY, SYVADS. CDR3 loop: CASSDVGEEGYEQYF. CDR3 bases read: TGTGCCAGCAGTGATGTAGGGGAGGAGGGATAT.

Concerning this clone itself: Gene names are the mouse ones. The CDR3 end falls 4 residues outside the read, so it is completed with the germline J gene. The chain is built from TRBV19 and TRBJ1-4, with 7 bases fitting TRBD1. The germline V gene has CDR1 FNHDT and CDR2 SITEND (reference sequence). The junction had 8 bases not matched to a gene; V was cut back by 5 bases and J by 4 bases. The CDR3 spans 15 residues. The chain's CDR3 is CASRWGQGGNERLFF. The sequenced CDR3 bases are TGTGCCAGCAGATGGGGGCAGGGGGGCAACGAA.

To note about this clone: The germline and genes are mouse ones. The CDR3 goes on 4 residues after the read ends, and that part is filled in from the germline J gene. This rearrangement joins TRBV19 to TRBJ2-1; 13 bases align to TRBD2. The CDR3 spans 16 residues. V was clipped by 5 bases and J by 3 bases; unmatched bases: 5. Germline values: CDR1 FNHDT, CDR2 SITEND (reference sequence). CDR3 residues: CASSHRDWGGYAEQFF. The CDR3 DNA, read in part, is TGTGCCAGCAGCCATCGGGACTGGGGGGGCTATGCT.

In this sample, this clone turned up a few times. The listed genes are named as in mouse. The read terminates 4 residues before the CDR3 end, so the remaining end is supplied by the germline J gene. The chain carries TRBV13-1 and TRBJ2-4; TRBD2 matches 8 bases. Germline assignment: CDR1 NSHNY and CDR2 SYGAGN. V lost 4 bases to trimming and J lost 3 bases; unmatched junction nucleotides: 4. The CDR3 has 14 residues. The part of the CDR3 DNA that was read is TGTGCCAGCAGTCCCCTGGGGGGACAAAAC. Translation: CASSPLGGQN. The entire CDR3 is CASSPLGGQNTLYF.

Comments on this clone: These gene names are mouse names. The read terminates 4 residues before the CDR3 end, so the remaining end is supplied by the germline J gene. V and J are TRBV17 and TRBJ2-3; 9 bases line up with TRBD2. CDR1 is MNHDT and CDR2 is YYDKIL in the germline V gene. V lost 1 base and J lost 0; bases outside the gene matches: 2. There are 16 residues in the CDR3. CDR3 protein: CASSRAGLGSAETLYF. The sequenced CDR3 bases are TGTGCTAGCAGTAGAGCGGGACTGGGTAGTGCAGAA.

This clone was recorded a few times. Mouse gene names and germline throughout. The sequenced fragment ends 4 residues before the CDR3 boundary, so the rest is inferred from the germline J gene. V and J are TRBV1 and TRBJ1-2; 10 bases match TRBD1. Per the germline V gene, CDR1 is NSQYPW and CDR2 is LRSPGD (reference sequence). V shed 6 bases, J shed 3 bases, and the junction held 4 bases outside the gene matches. The CDR3 totals 14 residues. The sequenced part of the CDR3 DNA is TGCACCTGCAGCGGGACAGGGGTGGACTCC. Translation: CTCSGTGVDS. The full CDR3 sequence reads CTCSGTGVDSDYTF.

A few counts support this clone. Here the gene names and germline are mouse. The CDR3 extends 4 residues past the end of the read, so its final part is completed from the germline J gene. The V and J genes are TRBV13-1 and TRBJ2-7; perhaps TRBD1 as D (6 bases). This CDR3 contains 13 residues. CDR1 NSHNY and CDR2 SYGAGN come from the germline V gene. CDR3 DNA (partial): TGTGCCAGCAGTGACAGGACAGAATAT. Its protein product is CASSDRTEY. In full, the CDR3 reads CASSDRTEYEQYF.

This clone was seen a handful of times. DNA and listed protein disagree at residue 14, so the protein shown here was translated from the DNA. The genes and germline here are from mouse. Sequencing ends 3 residues short of the CDR3 end; the germline J gene provides the rest. The chain joins TRBV19 to TRBJ1-6, with 10 positions matching TRBD1. TRBJ1-6 is classed as an ORF, of uncertain function. The CDR3 has 17 amino acids. The V gene end was trimmed by 1 base and the J gene end by 2 bases; junction bases not matched to a gene: 3. Germline CDR1 reads FNHDT; CDR2 reads SITEND (reference sequence). CDR3 DNA (partial): TGTGCCAGCAGTATAAACGGGACAGGGGCCTATAATTCGCCC. Residues: CASSINGTGAYNSP. In full, the CDR3 reads CASSINGTGAYNSPLYF.

This clone was observed a handful of times. Gene names and germline match the mouse. The read falls 4 residues short of the CDR3 end, and the missing part is taken from the germline J gene. The rearrangement uses TRBV13-3 and TRBJ2-3, with D unclear. The germline V gene has CDR1 NNHDY and CDR2 SYVADS. Between the trimmed V and J ends, which lost 6 bases and 1 base, there was a span of 9 bases. The CDR3 loop spans 13 amino acids. Incomplete CDR3 DNA: TGTGCCAGCACTGGATGGGGTGCAGAA. It yields the protein CASTGWGAE. In full, the CDR3 is CASTGWGAETLYF.

This clone was observed a handful of times. Gene names follow the mouse nomenclature. The read finishes 4 residues shy of the CDR3 end, and the germline J gene is used to complete it. The rearrangement uses TRBV19 and TRBJ1-1, with 9 bases that match TRBD1. The J segment lost 3 bases and the V segment lost 5 bases, leaving 2 bases of the junction unmatched. The CDR3 is 13 amino acids. Germline CDR1 reads FNHDT; CDR2 reads SITEND (reference sequence). The CDR3 loop is CASSTGGHTEVFF. CDR3 bases read: TGTGCCAGCAGCACAGGGGGCCACACA.

On this clone: Gene names and germline match the mouse. The CDR3 is cut off 4 residues early in the read; its end comes from the germline J gene. The chain links TRBV19 to TRBJ2-1; TRBD2 might be the D (7 bases). Germline V gives CDR1 FNHDT, CDR2 SITEND (reference sequence). Trimming pared 10 bases from V and 3 bases from J, leaving 14 bases between. The CDR3 has 13 amino acids. CDR3 sequence reads: CALSGGRYAEQFF. The DNA read from the CDR3 is TGTGCCCTCAGCGGGGGGCGCTATGCT.

Remarks on this clone: Mouse germline and gene names are used. The CDR3 extends 4 residues past the end of the read, so its final part is completed from the germline J gene. This chain joins TRBV19 and TRBJ2-5; 7 nucleotides line up with TRBD1. The CDR3 loop spans 16 amino acids. CDR1 and CDR2 (germline): FNHDT, SITEND (reference sequence). The trim removed 1 base at V and 1 base at J, leaving 6 bases unmatched. The CDR3 bases that were read are TGTGCCAGCAGTATATCAGGGGGTAGGGACCAAGAC. Its translation is CASSISGGRDQD. The CDR3 in its entirety is CASSISGGRDQDTQYF.

This clone was picked up a small number of times. The germline and genes are mouse ones. Read sequence stops 4 residues before the CDR3 end, and the germline J gene provides the missing end. This chain uses TRBV17 with TRBJ2-1; D possibly corresponds to TRBD2 (6 bases). Germline lookup yields CDR1 MNHDT and CDR2 YYDKIL. The CDR3 sequence is 12 residues long. CDR3 protein: CASSSLGAEQFF. CDR3 DNA, as far as it was read: TGTGCTAGCAGCTCTCTGGGGGCT.

A few counts support this clone. Each gene name is a mouse one. Incomplete CDR3 DNA: TGTGCCAGCAGTGGGGACAGGGGGGTAAACACCGGG. As protein: CASSGDRGVNTG. The full-length CDR3 reads as CASSGDRGVNTGQLYF. The chain links TRBV13-3 to TRBJ2-2; 11 bases line up with TRBD1. Read coverage stops 4 residues before the CDR3 terminus; the germline J gene supplies the remainder. The CDR3 sequence is 16 residues long. Trimming took 3 bases from V and 1 from J; bases not matched to a gene: 2. Germline V gives CDR1 NNHDY, CDR2 SYVADS.

This clone was seen a handful of times. Gene names refer to mouse genes. The covered CDR3 bases are TGTGCCAGCAGTGATCCAGGGGGCAGGCTGGGCACA. Translation gives CASSDPGGRLGT. The entire CDR3 sequence reads CASSDPGGRLGTEVFF. The chain links TRBV13-3 to TRBJ1-1; TRBD1 agrees at 8 bases. The read falls 4 residues short of the CDR3 end, and the missing part is taken from the germline J gene. The germline gives CDR1 NNHDY, CDR2 SYVADS. This CDR3 spans 16 amino acids. The junction had 9 bases not matched to a gene; V was cut back by 1 base and J by 4 bases.

This clone was counted only a few times. The listed genes are named as in mouse. The CDR3 goes on 4 residues after the read ends, and that part is filled in from the germline J gene. This chain uses TRBV13-3 with TRBJ2-4, with a tentative D call TRBD1 (6 bases). Germline V gives CDR1 NNHDY, CDR2 SYVADS. The CDR3 extends over 14 amino acids. The covered CDR3 bases are TGTGCCAGCAGTGATAACAGGGAGGGAAAC. Translated, it gives CASSDNREGN. The entire CDR3 protein is CASSDNREGNTLYF.

For this clone: Any gene name here is a mouse gene name. Read sequence stops 4 residues before the CDR3 end, and the germline J gene provides the missing end. The rearrangement links TRBV1 to TRBJ1-4, with D possibly TRBD1 on 6 matching bases. Germline V CDR1 and CDR2: NSQYPW, LRSPGD (reference sequence). The length of the CDR3 is 14 residues. V shed 5 bases and J shed 2 bases, with 9 bases lying between them. The DNA read from the CDR3 is TGCACCTGCAGTTGGGACATCTCCAACGAA. Protein: CTCSWDISNE. In full, the CDR3 is CTCSWDISNERLFF.